The entry below gives a single T cell receptor beta chain sequence along with its context. This entry comes from a study of blood T cell repertoires in COVID-19. The wider study: Italy, Spain and the United States were the sources of the convalescent and acute COVID-19 samples. T cells, B-cell-depleted T cells, or PBMCs provided the cDNA or gDNA that served as material.

Authors' methods: For nucleated cells, counts were estimated from reference gene primer amplification. The repertoire was sequenced with immunoSEQ multiplex PCR; TCRdb's copy has only in-frame clones and lacks some. From that table come the V and J calls and clone size; the DNA was used to work out D and trimming. This table has approximately 300,000 clones, over 75% appearing once. Germline V lookup: CDR1 MDHEN, CDR2 SYDVKM. The CDR3 runs to 12 residues. The germline V and J ends were trimmed by 4 bases and 11 bases, with 14 bases remaining between them. Seattle cases were enrolled at active infection and followed longitudinally.

Material: peripheral blood. The TCR originated in a human donor with COVID-19, enrolled during active disease. The donor label of this sample is uncertain. The chain employs TRBV28 and TRBJ1-1; perhaps TRBD1 as D (5 bases). The chain's CDR3 is CASSSTPRGAFF. The CDR3 nucleotides read TGTGCCAGCAGTTCCACCCCCCGGGGGGCTTTCTTT.